The 15 T cell receptor beta chains listed next were all sequenced from one sample in a study of human thymus T cells (dated by TCRdb to about 2020). The library came from the immunoSEQ multiplex PCR assay. Imported from immuneACCESS, the table was reduced by TCRdb to in-frame sequences with V and J called. These copies leave out some clones; in studies compared against another copy, an unresolved V gene accounts for under half, and the cause of the remainder is not known. This sample comprises roughly 60,000 clones, around 94% of them detected only once. Roughly 5.6% of the sample rests with the top ten. The specimen was blood. These receptors came from a boy less than two years old with a congenital heart defect but otherwise immunologically healthy.

The V gene is TRBV9, the J gene TRBJ2-2; 10 bases match TRBD2. The V segment lost 3 bases and the J segment 8 bases; nucleotides outside the gene matches: 10. CDR1 is SGDLS, CDR2 YYNGEE, per germline. This CDR3 has 16 amino acids. The CDR3 DNA is TGTGCCAGCAGCGCAACTAGCGGGGTCACTTTGGGGGAGCTGTTTTTT. Translated, it gives CASSATSGVTLGELFF.

Details on this clone: Relative to the germline gene, one junction end is altered; a read error may explain this. The chain carries TRBV20-1 and TRBJ1-5, with TRBD1 matching 8 bases. The CDR3 has 11 residues. CDR1 and CDR2 (germline): DFQATT, SNEGSKA (reference sequence). The CDR3, as DNA: TGCAGTGCTGGACAGGGATTAGGCAAGCGTTTT. Translation gives CSAGQGLGKRF.

The genes are TRBV6-5 and TRBJ2-1, with 10 bases identical to TRBD1. V shed 1 base and J 7 bases; nucleotides not matched to a gene: 1. The germline V gene has CDR1 MNHEY and CDR2 SVGAGI. The CDR3 length is 14 residues. CDR3 in DNA: TGTGCCAGCAGTTACTGGACAGGGGGGAATGAGCAGTTCTTC. Protein sequence: CASSYWTGGNEQFF.

This clone was detected only once. J is TRBJ1-4 and V is TRBV19; 7 bases map to TRBD1. The CDR3 spans 16 residues. From germline, CDR1 is LNHDA and CDR2 SQIVND (reference sequence). The ends lost 1 base at V and 3 bases at J; junction bases unmatched: 5. The CDR3 sequence: CASSIGRTGPNEKLFF. The CDR3 nucleotides read TGTGCCAGTAGTATAGGCCGGACAGGTCCTAATGAAAAACTGTTTTTT.

This clone appeared once. The rearrangement uses TRBV14 and TRBJ2-1; 10 nucleotides agree with TRBD1. V gave up 4 bases and J gave up 8 bases; unmatched junction bases: 5. The CDR3 extends over 14 amino acids. The germline CDR1 and CDR2 sequences are SGHDN and FVKESK. The CDR3 DNA reads as TGTGCCAGCAGCCTAGGACAGGGGGGCGATGAGCAGTTCTTC. Protein product: CASSLGQGGDEQFF.

V and J are TRBV7-9 and TRBJ1-3; 7 positions match TRBD1. J lost 2 bases, V lost 1 base, and 5 bases had no gene match. Looked up from germline, CDR1 is SEHNR and CDR2 is FQNEAQ (reference sequence). The CDR3 totals 16 residues. The CDR3 region has the DNA TGTGCCAGCAGCTTAGGACCAGGGGGACCTGGAAACACCATATATTTT. This sequence encodes CASSLGPGGPGNTIYF.

This sequence joins TRBV5-5 and TRBJ1-6; 12 positions agree with TRBD1. Germline V gene data show CDR1 as SGHKS and CDR2 as YYEKEE (reference sequence). The length of the CDR3 is 15 residues. The V segment lost 0 bases and the J segment 10 bases; nucleotides outside the gene matches: 2. CDR3 sequence: CASSLVGQGASPLHF. Here the CDR3 DNA reads TGTGCCAGCAGCTTGGTGGGACAGGGGGCCTCACCCCTCCACTTT.

V gene TRBV7-2 combines with J gene TRBJ2-2; D is possibly TRBD1 or TRBD2 (5 bases each). Looked up from germline, CDR1 is SGHTA and CDR2 is FQGNSA. V lost 3 bases, J lost 5 bases, and 19 bases lay in between. There are 17 residues in the CDR3. The CDR3 DNA is TGTGCCAGCAGCTTCGATTGGGCGAAGGGGAGAACCGGGGAGCTGTTTTTT. It translates to CASSFDWAKGRTGELFF. The full variable domain, rest sourced from reference TRBV7-2 and TRBJ2-2, is GAGVSQSPSNKVTEKGKDVELRCDPISGHTALYWYRQSLGQGLEFLIYFQGNSAPDKSGLPSDRFSAERTGGSVSTLTIQRTQQEDSAVYLCASSFDWAKGRTGELFFGEGSRLTVL.

This clone appeared a single time. The gene calls are TRBV30 and TRBJ2-1; 10 bases match TRBD2. J was trimmed by 1 base and V by 0 bases; bases with no gene match: 3. Germline values: CDR1 GTSNPN, CDR2 SVGIG (reference sequence). This CDR3 contains 16 residues. For the CDR3, the DNA is TGTGCCTGGAGTGTACAAGCGGGGGGGTCCTACAATGAGCAGTTCTTC. Residues: CAWSVQAGGSYNEQFF.

This clone occurred once. The V gene is TRBV7-9, the J gene TRBJ2-1; 10 bases are shared with TRBD2. The V gene end was trimmed by 5 bases and the J gene end by 7 bases; junction bases not matched to a gene: 5. CDR3 length equals 14 residues. Germline CDR1 and CDR2: SEHNR and FQNEAQ (reference sequence). The CDR3 DNA is TGTGCCAGCAGCCATCGGACTAGCGGTAATGAGCAGTTCTTC. Protein product: CASSHRTSGNEQFF.

This chain uses TRBV9 with TRBJ2-4; a weak D match, TRBD1 (5 bases). Trimming took off 3 bases at V and 1 base at J, with 20 bases between the two ends. The CDR3 sequence is 18 residues long. Germline assignment: CDR1 SGDLS and CDR2 YYNGEE. The CDR3 loop reads CASSGFGHLPSAKNIQYF. In nucleotides, the CDR3 is TGTGCCAGCAGCGGATTTGGACACCTGCCGTCGGCCAAAAACATTCAGTACTTC.

In its sample, this clone was seen once. V usage is TRBV19 and J usage is TRBJ2-7; 7 nucleotides agree with TRBD1. CDR1 and CDR2 from the germline V gene are LNHDA and SQIVND (reference sequence). Trimming cost V 5 bases and J 0 bases; bases outside gene matches: 10. The CDR3 is made up of 16 amino acids. CDR3 sequence (DNA): TGTGCCAGTAGTTCTTACGGGACAGCCTCCTCCTACGAGCAGTACTTC. Its protein is CASSSYGTASSYEQYF.

The rearrangement joins TRBV5-4 to TRBJ1-1; D is possibly TRBD1 (6 bases). Trimming shortened V by 7 bases and J by 6 bases, and 19 bases separated the two germline ends. This CDR3 contains 14 residues. CDR1 and CDR2 from the germline V gene are SGHNT and YYREEE (reference sequence). CDR3 amino acids: CASRSNRVQAEAFF. The CDR3 bases are TGTGCCAGCCGTTCCAACAGGGTCCAAGCTGAAGCTTTCTTT.

J is TRBJ2-7 and V is TRBV11-1, with 9 bases lining up with TRBD1. The trim removed 1 base at V and 3 bases at J, leaving 4 bases unmatched. This CDR3 spans 15 amino acids. CDR1 is SGHAT, CDR2 FQDESV, per germline (reference sequence). CDR3 residues: CASSLGQGVDYEQYF. The CDR3 DNA reads TGTGCCAGCAGCTTAGGACAGGGGGTCGACTACGAGCAGTACTTC.

The chain employs TRBV23-1 and TRBJ2-7; D uncertain. TRBV23-1 is reported as an ORF; its role is uncertain. Trimming cost V 0 bases and J 7 bases, with 19 bases left between them. CDR3 length: 16 amino acids. CDR3 nucleotide sequence: TGCGCCAGCAGTCAATCCTGGCAGGCCCAGGAGCGAGAGCAGTACTTC. It translates to CASSQSWQAQEREQYF.